A selection of T cell receptor beta chains follows, all from one sample in a study of cytomegalovirus exposure and HLA in healthy donors. The assay was immunoSEQ multiplex PCR, and TCRdb's table has in-frame clones only and misses some. The sample has about 160,000 clones, around 80% seen once. Sequencing was done on a sample of PBMCs. These TCRs come from a girl between 5 and 17 years old in good health and CMV-seropositive. The CDR3 runs from the conserved cysteine through the conserved F or W. Fields, in order: CDR3 DNA, CDR3 protein, D gene, J gene, clone size, V gene. A D gene is named only where the DNA matches it firmly. Size is omitted from some rows. Given values are once, few, many or a class for expanded clones.

DNA: TGCGCCAGCAGATCAACAGGGGGGTATGGCTACACCTTC
CDR3: CASRSTGGYGYTF
D: TRBD1
J: TRBJ1-2
size: .
V: TRBV4-1

DNA: TGCGCCAGCAGCGGAAGGGGGACCCAGTACTTC
CDR3: CASSGRGTQYF
D: .
J: TRBJ2-5
size: .
V: TRBV4-1

DNA: TGTGCCAGCAGCCTCGGGACAGGATCCTTCCAAGAGACCCAGTACTTC
CDR3: CASSLGTGSFQETQYF
D: TRBD1
J: TRBJ2-5
size: .
V: TRBV7-2

DNA: TGTGCCAGCTCAGCCACCCCTCAGGGGAACACTGAAGCTTTCTTT
CDR3: CASSATPQGNTEAFF
D: .
J: TRBJ1-1
size: few
V: TRBV18

DNA: TGTGCCAGCAGTGACTCCAGGGGAGACACAGATACGCAGTATTTT
CDR3: CASSDSRGDTDTQYF
D: .
J: TRBJ2-3
size: few
V: TRBV6-4

DNA: TGTGCCAGCAGCTCCGTCGGAACCGGGACAAAGGACTACGAGCAGTACTTC
CDR3: CASSSVGTGTKDYEQYF
D: .
J: TRBJ2-7
size: .
V: TRBV7-9

DNA: TGTGCCAGCAGCGTAAGCGCAACGTACCAAGAGACCCAGTACTTC
CDR3: CASSVSATYQETQYF
D: .
J: TRBJ2-5
size: .
V: TRBV9

DNA: TGTGCCAGCAGCTTCCGACCTAGCGGGGGGGGCACAGATACGCAGTATTTT
CDR3: CASSFRPSGGGTDTQYF
D: TRBD2
J: TRBJ2-3
size: few
V: TRBV9

DNA: TGCGCCAGCACCGACAGGGTGCGGAATGAGCAGTTCTTC
CDR3: CASTDRVRNEQFF
D: TRBD1
J: TRBJ2-1
size: once
V: TRBV5-1

DNA: TGTGCCAGTAGTATAGGTACAGGGCTTTTGGAAGATACGCAGTATTTT
CDR3: CASSIGTGLLEDTQYF
D: .
J: TRBJ2-3
size: few
V: TRBV19

DNA: TGCAGCGTTGAGCAGGGGATCGTGCACACTGAAGCTTTCTTT
CDR3: CSVEQGIVHTEAFF
D: .
J: TRBJ1-1
size: .
V: TRBV29-1

DNA: TGTGCCAGCAGTGAAGGGACTAGCGGGATGGAGACCCAGTACTTC
CDR3: CASSEGTSGMETQYF
D: TRBD2
J: TRBJ2-5
size: .
V: TRBV2

DNA: TGCGCCAGCAGCTGGACAGGGCCTAACACTGAAGCTTTCTTT
CDR3: CASSWTGPNTEAFF
D: TRBD1
J: TRBJ1-1
size: .
V: TRBV5-1

DNA: TGTGCCAGCAGCCTCACGTTAGCGGAGTTAACCTACGAGCAGTACTTC
CDR3: CASSLTLAELTYEQYF
D: .
J: TRBJ2-7
size: .
V: TRBV28

DNA: TGCGCCAGCAGCCAACAAGGGGTTGATAGCACCATATATTTT
CDR3: CASSQQGVDSTIYF
D: .
J: TRBJ1-3
size: .
V: TRBV4-1

DNA: TGTGCCATAAGGCATCCCGGAAGCGCTGAAGCTTTCTTT
CDR3: CAIRHPGSAEAFF
D: .
J: TRBJ1-1
size: .
V: TRBV28

DNA: TGTGCCAGTAGTATAGCAGAGACAGCCATCAATCAGCCCCAGCATTTT
CDR3: CASSIAETAINQPQHF
D: .
J: TRBJ1-5
size: .
V: TRBV19

DNA: TGTGCTAGCAGCTTAGGGACTGCCTACGAGCAGTACTTC
CDR3: CASSLGTAYEQYF
D: .
J: TRBJ2-7
size: .
V: TRBV7-7

DNA: TGTGCCAGCAGCTTGAGTACAGTTTCCTACGAGCAGTACTTC
CDR3: CASSLSTVSYEQYF
D: .
J: TRBJ2-7
size: .
V: TRBV7-9

DNA: TGTGCCAGCAGTCCCCCGACAGGGGGCGCGATGAAAGCTTTCTTT
CDR3: CASSPPTGGAMKAFF
D: TRBD1
J: TRBJ1-1
size: once
V: TRBV28

DNA: TGTGCCAGCAGCTCCGGGACAGGCCTTAACATTCAGTACTTC
CDR3: CASSSGTGLNIQYF
D: TRBD1
J: TRBJ2-4
size: .
V: TRBV5-4

DNA: TGTGCCAGCAGTCTTCGACGCCTGAGGAAGAACACTGAAGCTTTCTTT
CDR3: CASSLRRLRKNTEAFF
D: .
J: TRBJ1-1
size: .
V: TRBV28

DNA: TGCGCCAGCAGCCAAGGGGCTGGCGGGATCAATCAGCCCCAGCATTTT
CDR3: CASSQGAGGINQPQHF
D: .
J: TRBJ1-5
size: .
V: TRBV4-1

DNA: TGTGCCAGCAGCTTTGGCCGGGGGACTTCCAGGGGGGAGCAGTACTTC
CDR3: CASSFGRGTSRGEQYF
D: .
J: TRBJ2-7
size: .
V: TRBV28

DNA: TGCGCCAGCAGCTTGGAATTCGGGGGAGGCACTGAAGCTTTCTTT
CDR3: CASSLEFGGGTEAFF
D: .
J: TRBJ1-1
size: .
V: TRBV5-1

DNA: TGTGCCATCAGTGAGGAGTTGGGGGGGGGTTCACCCCTCCACTTT
CDR3: CAISEELGGGSPLHF
D: .
J: TRBJ1-6
size: .
V: TRBV10-3

DNA: TGTGCCAGCAGTGAACTAGCGGGGGAGCAAGAGACCCAGTACTTC
CDR3: CASSELAGEQETQYF
D: TRBD2
J: TRBJ2-5
size: few
V: TRBV6-1

DNA: TGCGCCAGCAGCCCTGGCCGGGACAGCTCCTACAATGAGCAGTTCTTC
CDR3: CASSPGRDSSYNEQFF
D: TRBD1
J: TRBJ2-1
size: .
V: TRBV4-3

DNA: TGCGCCAGCAGCATAGGGCTAGCGCGACTGAGCTCCTACGAGCAGTACTTC
CDR3: CASSIGLARLSSYEQYF
D: .
J: TRBJ2-7
size: .
V: TRBV5-1

DNA: TGTGCCAGCAGTTTATCGGGGAATCAGCCCCAGCATTTT
CDR3: CASSLSGNQPQHF
D: .
J: TRBJ1-5
size: once
V: TRBV28

DNA: TGTGCCAGTAGGATAGGACCAGACACCGATGAGCAGTTCTTC
CDR3: CASRIGPDTDEQFF
D: .
J: TRBJ2-1
size: .
V: TRBV19

DNA: TGTGCCAGCAGCGTAGGGACAGCAACTAATGAAAAACTGTTTTTT
CDR3: CASSVGTATNEKLFF
D: .
J: TRBJ1-4
size: .
V: TRBV9

DNA: TGTGCCAGCAGCTTAGTTCAGGGAACCTACGAGCAGTACTTC
CDR3: CASSLVQGTYEQYF
D: .
J: TRBJ2-7
size: once
V: TRBV7-9

DNA: TGTGCCAGCAGTCGCCCGGGCAGGGGGCGAGAGACCCAGTACTTC
CDR3: CASSRPGRGRETQYF
D: TRBD1
J: TRBJ2-5
size: .
V: TRBV28

DNA: TGTGCCAGCAGTGACGACAGCTATGGCTACACCTTC
CDR3: CASSDDSYGYTF
D: .
J: TRBJ1-2
size: .
V: TRBV6-1

DNA: TGTGCCAGCAGTCCCACAGGGGGAAGTCGAGAAAAACTGTTTTTT
CDR3: CASSPTGGSREKLFF
D: TRBD1
J: TRBJ1-4
size: .
V: TRBV2

DNA: TGTGCCTGGAGTGCGCGTACTGAAGCTTTCTTT
CDR3: CAWSARTEAFF
D: .
J: TRBJ1-1
size: .
V: TRBV30